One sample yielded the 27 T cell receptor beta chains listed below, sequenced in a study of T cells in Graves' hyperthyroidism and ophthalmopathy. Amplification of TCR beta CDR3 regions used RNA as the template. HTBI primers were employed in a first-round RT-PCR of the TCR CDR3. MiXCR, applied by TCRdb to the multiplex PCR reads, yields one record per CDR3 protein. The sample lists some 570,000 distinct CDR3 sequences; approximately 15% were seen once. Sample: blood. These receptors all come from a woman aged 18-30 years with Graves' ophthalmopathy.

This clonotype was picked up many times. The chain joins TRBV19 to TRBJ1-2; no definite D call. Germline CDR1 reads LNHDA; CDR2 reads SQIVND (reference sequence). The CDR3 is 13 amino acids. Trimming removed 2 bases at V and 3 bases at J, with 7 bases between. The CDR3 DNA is TGTGCCAGTAGTATATGGCAGGACTATGGCTACACCTTC. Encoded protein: CASSIWQDYGYTF.

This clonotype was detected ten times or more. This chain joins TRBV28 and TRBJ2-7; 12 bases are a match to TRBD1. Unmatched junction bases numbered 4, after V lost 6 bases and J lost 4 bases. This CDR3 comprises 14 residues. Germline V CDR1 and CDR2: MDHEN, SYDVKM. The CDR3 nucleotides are TGTGCCAGCAGAGGGACAGGGGGCTGGTACGAGCAGTACTTC. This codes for CASRGTGGWYEQYF.

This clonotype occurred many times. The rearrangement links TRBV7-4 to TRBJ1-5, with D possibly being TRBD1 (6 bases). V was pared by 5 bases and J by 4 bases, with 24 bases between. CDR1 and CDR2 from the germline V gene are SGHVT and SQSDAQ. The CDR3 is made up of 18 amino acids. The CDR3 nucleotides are TGTGCCAGCAGCCTCTGGGCCAGGGACACCCCGGGGAATCAGCCCCAGCATTTT. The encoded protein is CASSLWARDTPGNQPQHF.

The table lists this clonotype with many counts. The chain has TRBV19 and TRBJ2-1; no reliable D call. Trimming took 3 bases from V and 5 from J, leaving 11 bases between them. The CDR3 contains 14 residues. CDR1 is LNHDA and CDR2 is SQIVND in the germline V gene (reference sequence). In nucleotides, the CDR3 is TGTGCCAGTAGTATCTTAACAGAGAACAATGAGCAGTTCTTC. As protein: CASSILTENNEQFF.

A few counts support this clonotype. The CDR3 here is CASSLGGAAPTEAFF. The CDR3 bases are TGTGCCAGCAGCTTAGGTGGGGCGGCGCCCACTGAAGCTTTCTTT. This chain joins TRBV7-6 and TRBJ1-1, with a possible D match to TRBD1 (5 bases). In germline, CDR1 is SGHVS, CDR2 FNYEAQ. CDR3 length: 15 amino acids. Trimming stripped 1 base from V and 4 bases from J, with 13 bases between.

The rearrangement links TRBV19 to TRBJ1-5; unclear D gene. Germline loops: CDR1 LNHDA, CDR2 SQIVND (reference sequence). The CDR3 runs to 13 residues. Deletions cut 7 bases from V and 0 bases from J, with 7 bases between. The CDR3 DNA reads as TGTGCCAGTACCGAAAATAGCAATCAGCCCCAGCATTTT. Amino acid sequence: CASTENSNQPQHF.

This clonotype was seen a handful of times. DNA for the CDR3: TGTGTCTTCTCCGGACAGGGTAAAAACATTCAGTACTTC. Encoded protein: CVFSGQGKNIQYF. This chain uses TRBV6-2 or TRBV6-3 with TRBJ2-4, with 8 bases matching TRBD1. The germline gives CDR1 MNHEY, CDR2 SVGEGT. The CDR3 is 13 amino acids.

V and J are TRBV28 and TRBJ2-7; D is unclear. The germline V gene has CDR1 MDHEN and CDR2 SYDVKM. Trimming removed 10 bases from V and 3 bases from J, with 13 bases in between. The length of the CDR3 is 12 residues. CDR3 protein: CATSRTDYEQYF. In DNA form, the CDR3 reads TGTGCCACTTCCCGGACGGACTACGAGCAGTACTTC.

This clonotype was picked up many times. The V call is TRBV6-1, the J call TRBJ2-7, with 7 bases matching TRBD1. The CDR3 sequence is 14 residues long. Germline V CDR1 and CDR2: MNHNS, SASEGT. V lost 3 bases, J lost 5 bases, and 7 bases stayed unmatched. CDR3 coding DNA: TGTGCCAGCAGTGATGGGGGACAGCACCACGAGCAGTACTTC. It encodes CASSDGGQHHEQYF.

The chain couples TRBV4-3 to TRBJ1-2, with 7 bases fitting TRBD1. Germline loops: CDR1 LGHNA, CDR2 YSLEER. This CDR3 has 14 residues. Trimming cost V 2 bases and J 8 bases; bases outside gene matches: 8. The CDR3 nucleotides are TGCGCCAGCAGCCAAATGCAGGGGGTAGGAGGCTACACCTTC. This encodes CASSQMQGVGGYTF.

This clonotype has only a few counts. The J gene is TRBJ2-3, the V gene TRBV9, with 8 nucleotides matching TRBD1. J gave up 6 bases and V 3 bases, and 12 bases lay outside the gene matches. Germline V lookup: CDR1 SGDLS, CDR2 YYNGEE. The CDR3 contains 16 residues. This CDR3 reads CASSAGGITRADTQYF. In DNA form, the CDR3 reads TGTGCCAGCAGCGCAGGGGGCATAACTCGGGCGGATACGCAGTATTTT.

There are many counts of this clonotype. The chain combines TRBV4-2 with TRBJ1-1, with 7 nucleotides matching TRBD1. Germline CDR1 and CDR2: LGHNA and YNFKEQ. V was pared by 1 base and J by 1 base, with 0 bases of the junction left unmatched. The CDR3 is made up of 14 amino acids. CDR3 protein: CASSQAGGNTEAFF. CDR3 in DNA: TGTGCCAGCAGCCAAGCAGGGGGGAACACTGAAGCTTTCTTT.

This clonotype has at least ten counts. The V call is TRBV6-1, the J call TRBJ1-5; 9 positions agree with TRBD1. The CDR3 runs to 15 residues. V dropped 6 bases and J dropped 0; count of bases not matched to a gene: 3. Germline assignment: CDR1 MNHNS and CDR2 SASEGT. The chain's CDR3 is CASRRDRDSNQPQHF. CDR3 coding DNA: TGTGCCAGCAGGCGGGACAGGGATAGCAATCAGCCCCAGCATTTT.

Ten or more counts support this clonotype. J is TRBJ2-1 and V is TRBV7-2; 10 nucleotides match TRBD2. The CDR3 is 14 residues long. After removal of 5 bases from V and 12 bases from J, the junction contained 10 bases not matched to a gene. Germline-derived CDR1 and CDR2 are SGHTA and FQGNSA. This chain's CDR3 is CASSPESSGRGQFF. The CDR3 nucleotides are TGTGCCAGCAGCCCAGAGTCTAGCGGGAGAGGGCAGTTCTTC. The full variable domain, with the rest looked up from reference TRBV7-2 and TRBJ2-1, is GAGVSQSPSNKVTEKGKDVELRCDPISGHTALYWYRQSLGQGLEFLIYFQGNSAPDKSGLPSDRFSAERTGGSVSTLTIQRTQQEDSAVYLCASSPESSGRGQFFGPGTRLTVL.

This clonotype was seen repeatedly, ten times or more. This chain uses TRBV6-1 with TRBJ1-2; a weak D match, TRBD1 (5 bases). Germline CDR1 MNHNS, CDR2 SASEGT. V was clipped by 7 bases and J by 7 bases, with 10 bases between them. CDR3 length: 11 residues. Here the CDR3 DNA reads TGTGCCAGCACCGACAGCGTTGGCTACACCTTC. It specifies CASTDSVGYTF.

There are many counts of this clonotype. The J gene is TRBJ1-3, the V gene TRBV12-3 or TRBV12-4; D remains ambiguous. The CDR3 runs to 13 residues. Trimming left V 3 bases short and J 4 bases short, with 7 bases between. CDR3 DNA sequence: TGTGCCAGCAGTTTTCTCACGGGAAACACCATATATTTT. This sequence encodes CASSFLTGNTIYF.

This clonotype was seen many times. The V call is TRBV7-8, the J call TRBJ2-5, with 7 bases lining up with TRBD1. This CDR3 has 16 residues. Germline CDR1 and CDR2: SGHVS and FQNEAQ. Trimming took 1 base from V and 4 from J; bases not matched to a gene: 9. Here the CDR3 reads CASSLGTQRGRETQYF. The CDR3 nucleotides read TGTGCCAGCAGCTTAGGCACCCAGAGGGGGCGAGAGACCCAGTACTTC.

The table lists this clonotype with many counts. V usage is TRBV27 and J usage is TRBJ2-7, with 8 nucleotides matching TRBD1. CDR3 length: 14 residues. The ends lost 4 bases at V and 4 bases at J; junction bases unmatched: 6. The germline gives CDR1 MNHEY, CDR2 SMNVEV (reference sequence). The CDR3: CASSSRQGPYEQYF. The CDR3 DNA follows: TGTGCCAGCAGTTCGCGACAGGGGCCGTACGAGCAGTACTTC.

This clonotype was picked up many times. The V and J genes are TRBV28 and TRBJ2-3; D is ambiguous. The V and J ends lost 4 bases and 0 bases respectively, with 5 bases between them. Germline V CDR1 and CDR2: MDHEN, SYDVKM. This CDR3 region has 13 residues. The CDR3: CASSSYSTDTQYF. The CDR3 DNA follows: TGTGCCAGCAGTTCCTATAGCACAGATACGCAGTATTTT.

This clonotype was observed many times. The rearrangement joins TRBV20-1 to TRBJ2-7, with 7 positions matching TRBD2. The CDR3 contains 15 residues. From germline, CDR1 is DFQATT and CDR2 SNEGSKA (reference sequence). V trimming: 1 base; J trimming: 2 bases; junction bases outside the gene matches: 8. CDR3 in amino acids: CSARAGSGNPYEQYF. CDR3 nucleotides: TGCAGTGCTAGAGCAGGGAGCGGGAACCCCTACGAGCAGTACTTC.

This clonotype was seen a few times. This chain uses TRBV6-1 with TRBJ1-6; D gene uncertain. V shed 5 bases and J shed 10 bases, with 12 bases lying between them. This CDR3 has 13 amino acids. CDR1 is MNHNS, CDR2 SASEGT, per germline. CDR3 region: CASSQEGGSPLHF. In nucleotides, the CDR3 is TGTGCCAGCAGTCAGGAGGGAGGCTCACCCCTCCACTTT.

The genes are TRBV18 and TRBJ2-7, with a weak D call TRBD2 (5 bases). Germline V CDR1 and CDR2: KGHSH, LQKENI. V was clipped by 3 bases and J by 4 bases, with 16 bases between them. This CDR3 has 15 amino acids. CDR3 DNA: TGTGCCAGCTCACCTGCAACTAGGTCCGGATACGAGCAGTACTTC. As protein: CASSPATRSGYEQYF.

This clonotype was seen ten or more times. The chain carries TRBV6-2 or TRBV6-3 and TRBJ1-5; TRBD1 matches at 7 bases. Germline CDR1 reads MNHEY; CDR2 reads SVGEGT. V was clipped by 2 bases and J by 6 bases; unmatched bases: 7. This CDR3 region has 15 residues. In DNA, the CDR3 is TGTGCCAGCAGTTACGCCGACAGGGTCGGTCAGCCCCAGCATTTT. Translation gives CASSYADRVGQPQHF.

This chain's CDR3 is CASSLQGKQFF. The CDR3 DNA reads as TGTGCCAGCAGTTTACAGGGAAAGCAGTTCTTC. V and J are TRBV28 and TRBJ2-1; TRBD1 is a possible D gene (5 bases). The length of the CDR3 is 11 residues. The germline V gene has CDR1 MDHEN and CDR2 SYDVKM. V lost 2 bases and J lost 11, with 7 bases in between. Complete variable domain (other parts from reference TRBV28 and TRBJ2-1): DVKVTQSSRYLVKRTGEKVFLECVQDMDHENMFWYRQDPGLGLRLIYFSYDVKMKEKGDIPEGYSVSREKKERFSLILESASTNQTSMYLCASSLQGKQFFGPGTRLTVL.

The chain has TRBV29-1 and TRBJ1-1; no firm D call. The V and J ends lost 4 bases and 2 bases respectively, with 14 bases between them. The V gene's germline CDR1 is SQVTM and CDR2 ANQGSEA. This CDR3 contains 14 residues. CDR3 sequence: CSVAESLSNTEAFF. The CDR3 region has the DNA TGCAGCGTTGCAGAGTCCCTCTCAAACACTGAAGCTTTCTTT. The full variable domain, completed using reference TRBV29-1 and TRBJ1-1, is SAVISQKPSRDICQRGTSLTIQCQVDSQVTMMFWYRQQPGQSLTLIATANQGSEATYESGFVIDKFPISRPNLTFSTLTVSNMSPEDSSIYLCSVAESLSNTEAFFGQGTRLTVV.

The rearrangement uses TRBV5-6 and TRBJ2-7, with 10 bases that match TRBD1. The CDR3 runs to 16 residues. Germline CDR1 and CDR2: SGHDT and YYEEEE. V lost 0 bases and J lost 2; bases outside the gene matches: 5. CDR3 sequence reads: CASSLELTGGPYEQYF. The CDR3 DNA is TGTGCCAGCAGCTTGGAACTGACAGGGGGCCCCTACGAGCAGTACTTC.

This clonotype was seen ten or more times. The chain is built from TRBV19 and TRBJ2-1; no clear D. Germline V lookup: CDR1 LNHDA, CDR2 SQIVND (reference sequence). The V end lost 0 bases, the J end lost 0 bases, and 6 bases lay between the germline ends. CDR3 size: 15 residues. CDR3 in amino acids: CASSIERSSYNEQFF. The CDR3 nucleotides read TGTGCCAGTAGTATAGAGAGGAGCTCCTACAATGAGCAGTTCTTC.